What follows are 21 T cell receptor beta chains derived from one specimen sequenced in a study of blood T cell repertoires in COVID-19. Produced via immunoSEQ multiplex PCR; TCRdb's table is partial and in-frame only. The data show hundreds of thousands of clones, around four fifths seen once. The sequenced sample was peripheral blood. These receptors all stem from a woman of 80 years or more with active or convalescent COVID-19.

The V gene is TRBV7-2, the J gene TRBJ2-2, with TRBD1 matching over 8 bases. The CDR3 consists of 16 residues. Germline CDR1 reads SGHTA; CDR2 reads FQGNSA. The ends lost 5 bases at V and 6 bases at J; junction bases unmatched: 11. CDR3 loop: CASSPRTGMIAGELFF. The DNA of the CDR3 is TGTGCCAGCAGCCCCCGGACAGGGATGATCGCCGGGGAGCTGTTTTTT.

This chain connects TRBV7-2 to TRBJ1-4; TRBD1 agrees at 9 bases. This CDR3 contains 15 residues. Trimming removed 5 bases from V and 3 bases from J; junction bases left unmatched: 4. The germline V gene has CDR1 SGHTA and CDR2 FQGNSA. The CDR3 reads CASSLQGAPNEKLFF. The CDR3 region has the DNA TGTGCCAGCAGCCTACAGGGGGCGCCTAATGAAAAACTGTTTTTT.

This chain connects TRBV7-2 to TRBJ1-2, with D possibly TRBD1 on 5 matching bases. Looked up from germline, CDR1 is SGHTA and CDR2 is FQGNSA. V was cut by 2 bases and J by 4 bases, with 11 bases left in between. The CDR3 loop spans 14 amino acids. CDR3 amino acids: CASSLLPDSYGYTF. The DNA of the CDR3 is TGTGCCAGCAGCTTACTCCCTGACAGCTATGGCTACACCTTC.

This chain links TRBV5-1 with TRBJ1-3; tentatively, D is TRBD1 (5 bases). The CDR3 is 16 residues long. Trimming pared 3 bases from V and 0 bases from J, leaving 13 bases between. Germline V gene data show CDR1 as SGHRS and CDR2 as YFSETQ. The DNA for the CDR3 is TGCGCCAGCAGCTCTGCGGGGGGATACTCTGGAAACACCATATATTTT. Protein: CASSSAGGYSGNTIYF.

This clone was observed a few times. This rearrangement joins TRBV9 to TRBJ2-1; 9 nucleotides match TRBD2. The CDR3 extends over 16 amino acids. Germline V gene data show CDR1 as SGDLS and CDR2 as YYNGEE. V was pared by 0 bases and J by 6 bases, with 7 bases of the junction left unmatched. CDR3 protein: CASSVGGRGDRNEQFF. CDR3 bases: TGTGCCAGCAGCGTAGGCGGGAGGGGGGATCGCAATGAGCAGTTCTTC.

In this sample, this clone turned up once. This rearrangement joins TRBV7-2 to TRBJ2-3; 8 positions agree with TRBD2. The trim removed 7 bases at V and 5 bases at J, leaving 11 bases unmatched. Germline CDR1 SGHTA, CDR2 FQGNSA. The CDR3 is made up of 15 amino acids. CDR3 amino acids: CASIPRGREGDTQYF. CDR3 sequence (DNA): TGTGCCAGCATTCCGAGGGGTCGGGAGGGAGATACGCAGTATTTT.

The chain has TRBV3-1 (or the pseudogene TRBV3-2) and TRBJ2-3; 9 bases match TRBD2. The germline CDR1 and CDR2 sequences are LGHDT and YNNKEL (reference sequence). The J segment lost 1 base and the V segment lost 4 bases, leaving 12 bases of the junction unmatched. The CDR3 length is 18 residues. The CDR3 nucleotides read TGTGCCAGCAGCCGCAGGGCGCCTAGCGGGGCCCGCACAGATACGCAGTATTTT. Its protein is CASSRRAPSGARTDTQYF.

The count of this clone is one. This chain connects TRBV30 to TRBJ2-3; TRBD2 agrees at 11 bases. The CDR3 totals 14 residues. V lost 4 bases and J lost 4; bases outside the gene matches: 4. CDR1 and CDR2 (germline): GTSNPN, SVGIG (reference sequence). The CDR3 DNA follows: TGTGCCTGGATTAGCGGGAGGGCGGCAGATACGCAGTATTTT. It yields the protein CAWISGRAADTQYF.

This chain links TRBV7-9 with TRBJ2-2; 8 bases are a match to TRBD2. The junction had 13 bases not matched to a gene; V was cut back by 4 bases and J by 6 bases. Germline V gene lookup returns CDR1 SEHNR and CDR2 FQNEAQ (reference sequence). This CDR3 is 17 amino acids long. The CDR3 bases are TGTGCCAGCAGCTCGCGCGCTCGGGAGGGGTTAGCCGGGGAGCTGTTTTTT. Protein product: CASSSRAREGLAGELFF.

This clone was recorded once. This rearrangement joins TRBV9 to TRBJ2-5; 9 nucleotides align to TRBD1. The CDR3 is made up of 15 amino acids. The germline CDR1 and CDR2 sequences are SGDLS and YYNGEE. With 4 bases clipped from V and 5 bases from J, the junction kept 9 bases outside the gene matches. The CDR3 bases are TGTGCCAGCAGCCCGACAGGGGGAGTCTATGAGACCCAGTACTTC. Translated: CASSPTGGVYETQYF.

Here the CDR3 DNA reads TGTGCCAGCAGAAAACCGGGGGTACAAGAGACCCAGTACTTC. It encodes CASRKPGVQETQYF. The rearrangement links TRBV27 to TRBJ2-5; D perhaps matches TRBD2 (6 bases). CDR3 size: 14 residues. Looked up from germline, CDR1 is MNHEY and CDR2 is SMNVEV (reference sequence). V was clipped by 6 bases and J by 2 bases, with 13 bases between them.

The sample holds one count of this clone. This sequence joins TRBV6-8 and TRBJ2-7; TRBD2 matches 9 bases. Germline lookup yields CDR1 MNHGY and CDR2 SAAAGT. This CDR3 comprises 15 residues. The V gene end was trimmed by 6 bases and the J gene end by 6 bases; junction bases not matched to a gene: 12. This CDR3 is CASREIAGVRGEQYF. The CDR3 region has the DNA TGTGCCAGCAGAGAGATAGCGGGAGTGCGGGGCGAGCAGTACTTC.

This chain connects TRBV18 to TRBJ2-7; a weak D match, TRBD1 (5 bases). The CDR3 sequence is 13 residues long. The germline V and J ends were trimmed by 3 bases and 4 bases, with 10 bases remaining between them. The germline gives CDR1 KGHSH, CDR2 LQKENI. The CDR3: CASSPGQQYEQYF. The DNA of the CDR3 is TGTGCCAGCTCACCCGGACAACAATACGAGCAGTACTTC.

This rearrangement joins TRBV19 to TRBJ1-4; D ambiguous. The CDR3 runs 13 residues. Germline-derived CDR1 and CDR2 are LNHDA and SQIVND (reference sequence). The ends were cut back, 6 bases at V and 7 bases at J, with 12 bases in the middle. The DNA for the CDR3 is TGTGCCAGTAGCTCAACGGGTTCTGAAAAACTGTTTTTT. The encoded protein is CASSSTGSEKLFF. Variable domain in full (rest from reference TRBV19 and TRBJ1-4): DGGITQSPKYLFRKEGQNVTLSCEQNLNHDAMYWYRQDPGQGLRLIYYSQIVNDFQKGDIAEGYSVSREKKESFPLTVTSAQKNPTAFYLCASSSTGSEKLFFGSGTQLSVL.

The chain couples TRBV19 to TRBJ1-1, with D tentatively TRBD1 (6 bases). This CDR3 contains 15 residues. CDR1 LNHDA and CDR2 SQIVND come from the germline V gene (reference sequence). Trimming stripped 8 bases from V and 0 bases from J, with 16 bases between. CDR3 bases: TGTGCCAGTCAATTAATACAGGGAATGAACACTGAAGCTTTCTTT. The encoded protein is CASQLIQGMNTEAFF.

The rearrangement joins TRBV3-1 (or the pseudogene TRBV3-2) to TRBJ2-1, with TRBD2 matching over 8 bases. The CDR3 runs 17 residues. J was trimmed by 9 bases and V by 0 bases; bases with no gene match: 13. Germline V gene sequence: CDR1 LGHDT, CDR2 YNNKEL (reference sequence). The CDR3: CASSQDRLDGRAGEQFF. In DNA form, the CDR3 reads TGTGCCAGCAGCCAAGATAGGTTAGACGGGAGGGCCGGTGAGCAGTTCTTC.

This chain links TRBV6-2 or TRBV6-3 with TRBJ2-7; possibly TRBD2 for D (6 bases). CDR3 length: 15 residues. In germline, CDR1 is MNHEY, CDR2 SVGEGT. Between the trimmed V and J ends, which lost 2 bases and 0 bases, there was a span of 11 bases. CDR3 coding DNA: TGTGCCAGCAGTTACCGGGACTGGAGCTCCTACGAGCAGTACTTC. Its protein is CASSYRDWSSYEQYF.

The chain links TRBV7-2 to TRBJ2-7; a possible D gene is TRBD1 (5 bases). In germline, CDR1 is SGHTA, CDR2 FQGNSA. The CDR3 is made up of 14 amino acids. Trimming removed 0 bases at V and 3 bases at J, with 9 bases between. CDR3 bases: TGTGCCAGCAGCTTAGCTCAGGGCTACTACGAGCAGTACTTC. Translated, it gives CASSLAQGYYEQYF.

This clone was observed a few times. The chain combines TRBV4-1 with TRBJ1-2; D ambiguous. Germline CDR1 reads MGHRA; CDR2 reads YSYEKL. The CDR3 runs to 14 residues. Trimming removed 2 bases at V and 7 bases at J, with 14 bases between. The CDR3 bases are TGCGCCAGCAGCCAACGTGAGAATTCCCTTGGCTACACCTTC. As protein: CASSQRENSLGYTF.

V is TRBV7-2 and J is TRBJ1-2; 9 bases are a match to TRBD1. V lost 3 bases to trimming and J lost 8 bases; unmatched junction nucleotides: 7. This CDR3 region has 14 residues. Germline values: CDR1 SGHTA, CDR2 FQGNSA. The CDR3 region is CASSFTRDRVGYTF. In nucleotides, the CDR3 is TGTGCCAGCAGCTTTACCCGGGACAGGGTCGGCTACACCTTC.

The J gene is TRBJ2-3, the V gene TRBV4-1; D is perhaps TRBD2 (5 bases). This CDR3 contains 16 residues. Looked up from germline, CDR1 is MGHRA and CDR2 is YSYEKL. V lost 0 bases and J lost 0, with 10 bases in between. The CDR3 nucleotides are TGCGCCAGCAGCCAAGATGCAGCGGACAGCACAGATACGCAGTATTTT. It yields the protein CASSQDAADSTDTQYF.